One sample yielded the 8 T cell receptor beta chains listed below, sequenced in a study of early T cells in non-severe SARS-CoV-2 infection. TCRdb redid the calling of the 5' RACE reads with MiXCR, one entry per CDR3 protein. The sample holds roughly 66,000 distinct CDR3 sequences, 9.1% seen once. Sequenced material: whole blood. All receptors come from an adult who was a healthcare worker with PCR-confirmed SARS-CoV-2 infection or an uninfected control (not recorded which).

The rearrangement joins TRBV5-1 to TRBJ2-1, with 10 bases aligning to TRBD2. The CDR3 runs to 14 residues. CDR1 is SGHRS and CDR2 is YFSETQ in the germline V gene. Trimming at V came to 5 bases and at J to 7 bases, leaving 6 bases not matched to a gene. As DNA, the CDR3 is TGCGCCAGCAGGAGGACTAGCGGTCAGAATGAGCAGTTCTTC. This gives the protein CASRRTSGQNEQFF.

This clonotype was picked up many times. The chain uses TRBV18 and TRBJ2-1; D is unresolved. There are 14 residues in the CDR3. V was pared by 2 bases and J by 3 bases, with 8 bases between. The germline V gene has CDR1 KGHSH and CDR2 LQKENI. CDR3 in amino acids: CASSPRQDYNEQFF. The CDR3, as DNA: TGTGCCAGCTCACCAAGGCAGGACTACAATGAGCAGTTCTTC.

This clonotype was detected many times. This chain connects TRBV29-1 to TRBJ1-5, with D possibly matching TRBD1 (5 bases). This CDR3 region has 11 residues. Germline-derived CDR1 and CDR2 are SQVTM and ANQGSEA. V lost 6 bases, J lost 5 bases, and 8 bases lay in between. CDR3 sequence (DNA): TGCAGCGTGAGGGGTGATCAGCCCCAGCATTTT. This sequence encodes CSVRGDQPQHF.

The chain combines TRBV7-2 with TRBJ2-2; weak D call: TRBD1 (5 bases). The CDR3 has 14 amino acids. V lost 3 bases and J lost 3, with 8 bases in between. In germline, CDR1 is SGHTA, CDR2 FQGNSA. CDR3 sequence: CASSFRADTGELFF. CDR3 nucleotide sequence: TGTGCCAGCAGCTTCAGGGCGGACACCGGGGAGCTGTTTTTT. Variable domain in full (rest from reference TRBV7-2 and TRBJ2-2): GAGVSQSPSNKVTEKGKDVELRCDPISGHTALYWYRQSLGQGLEFLIYFQGNSAPDKSGLPSDRFSAERTGGSVSTLTIQRTQQEDSAVYLCASSFRADTGELFFGEGSRLTVL.

V is TRBV27 and J is TRBJ2-5, with a possible D match to TRBD1 (6 bases). The CDR3 runs 15 residues. Germline V gives CDR1 MNHEY, CDR2 SMNVEV (reference sequence). Trimming took 5 bases from V and 7 from J, leaving 20 bases between them. The CDR3 DNA reads TGTGCCAGCAGTCCGCGACAGGCCGGCATTGGGACCCAGTACTTC. Translation gives CASSPRQAGIGTQYF.

The rearrangement joins TRBV10-3 to TRBJ2-1, with 10 positions matching TRBD1. Germline V gene data show CDR1 as ENHRY and CDR2 as SYGVKD. The CDR3 has 15 amino acids. Unmatched junction bases numbered 7, after V lost 2 bases and J lost 9 bases. The CDR3: CAISEGRQGAGEQFF. In DNA, the CDR3 is TGTGCCATCAGTGAGGGGAGACAGGGGGCGGGTGAGCAGTTCTTC.

This clonotype was observed at least ten times. The gene calls are TRBV6-6 and TRBJ1-3; D call uncertain. CDR3 length: 16 residues. CDR1 is MNHNY, CDR2 SVGAGI, per germline (reference sequence). Trimming stripped 6 bases from V and 0 bases from J, with 15 bases between. The CDR3 is CASSQTGVSSGNTIYF. The CDR3 DNA reads as TGTGCCAGCAGCCAAACGGGCGTAAGCTCTGGAAACACCATATATTTT.

This clonotype was recorded many times. The chain carries TRBV11-2 and TRBJ2-7; D possibly corresponds to TRBD2 (5 bases). Deletions cut 0 bases from V and 2 bases from J, with 20 bases between. CDR1 and CDR2 (germline): SGHAT, FQNNGV. The length of the CDR3 is 18 residues. CDR3 bases: TGTGCCAGCAGCTTAGAGGGTCTAGCAAGTGGGTGGACCTACGAGCAGTACTTC. Translated: CASSLEGLASGWTYEQYF.